This T cell receptor beta chain comes out of a study of blood T cell repertoires in COVID-19. As for the study in general: Specimens from acute and convalescent COVID-19 originated in the United States, Italy and Spain.

After removal of 5 bases from V and 6 bases from J, the junction contained 6 bases not matched to a gene. The V gene's germline CDR1 is LNHDA and CDR2 SQIVND (reference sequence). The CDR3 runs to 15 residues. Measured with immunoSEQ multiplex PCR; TCRdb has only the in-frame clones, and not every one. The repertoire holds some 71,000 clones, with approximately 84% as singletons. This sequence originates from a man over 45 with COVID-19, enrolled during active disease. The material sequenced was peripheral blood. The V call is TRBV19, the J call TRBJ1-4, with TRBD1 identical over 10 bases. In nucleotides, the CDR3 is TGTGCCAGTAGTCCAGTGACAGGGGGCGATGAAAAACTGTTTTTT. Translation: CASSPVTGGDEKLFF.